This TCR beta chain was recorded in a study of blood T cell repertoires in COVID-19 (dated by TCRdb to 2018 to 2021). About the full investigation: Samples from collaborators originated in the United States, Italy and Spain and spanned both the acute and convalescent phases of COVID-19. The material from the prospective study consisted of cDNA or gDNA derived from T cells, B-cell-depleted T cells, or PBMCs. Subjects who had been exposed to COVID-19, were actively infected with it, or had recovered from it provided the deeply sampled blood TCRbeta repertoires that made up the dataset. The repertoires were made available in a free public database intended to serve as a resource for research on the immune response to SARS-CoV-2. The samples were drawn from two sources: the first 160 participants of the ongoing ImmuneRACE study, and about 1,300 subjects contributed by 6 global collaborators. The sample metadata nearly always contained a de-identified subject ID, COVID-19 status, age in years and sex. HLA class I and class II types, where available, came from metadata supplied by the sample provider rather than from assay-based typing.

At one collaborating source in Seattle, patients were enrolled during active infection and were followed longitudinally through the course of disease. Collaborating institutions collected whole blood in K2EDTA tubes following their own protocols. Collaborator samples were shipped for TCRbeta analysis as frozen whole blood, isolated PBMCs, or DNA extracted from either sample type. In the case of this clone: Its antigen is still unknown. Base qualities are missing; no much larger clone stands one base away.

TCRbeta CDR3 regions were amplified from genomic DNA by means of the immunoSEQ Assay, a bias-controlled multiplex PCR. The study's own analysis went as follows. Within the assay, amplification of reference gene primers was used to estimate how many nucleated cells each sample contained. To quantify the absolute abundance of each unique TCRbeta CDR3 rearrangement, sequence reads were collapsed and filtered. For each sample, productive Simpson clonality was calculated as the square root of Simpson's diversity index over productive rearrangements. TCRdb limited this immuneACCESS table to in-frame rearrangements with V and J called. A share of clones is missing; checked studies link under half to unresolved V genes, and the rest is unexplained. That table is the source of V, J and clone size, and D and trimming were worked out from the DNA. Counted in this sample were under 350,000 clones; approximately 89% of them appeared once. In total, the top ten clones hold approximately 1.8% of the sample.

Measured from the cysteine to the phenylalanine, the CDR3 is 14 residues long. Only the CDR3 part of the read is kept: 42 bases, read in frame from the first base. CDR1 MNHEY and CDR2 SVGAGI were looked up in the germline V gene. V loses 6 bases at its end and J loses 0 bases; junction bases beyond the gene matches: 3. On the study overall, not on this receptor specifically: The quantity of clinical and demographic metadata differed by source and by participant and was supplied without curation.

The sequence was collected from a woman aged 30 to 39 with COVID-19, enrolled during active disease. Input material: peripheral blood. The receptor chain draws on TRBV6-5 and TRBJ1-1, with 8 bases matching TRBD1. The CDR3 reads CASRAGGLNTEAFF. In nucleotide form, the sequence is TGTGCCAGCAGGGCAGGGGGCTTGAACACTGAAGCTTTCTTT.